This TCR beta chain was captured in a study of T-cell reconstitution after alpha-beta-depleted transplantation in children. This clonotype occurred a few times. The TCRbeta library incorporated unique molecular identifiers. TCRdb reprocessed the PCR reads via MiXCR and lists one record per CDR3 protein. The sample lists approximately 640,000 distinct CDR3 sequences; roughly 15% were seen once. This CDR3 comprises 15 residues. With 0 bases removed from V and 3 bases from J, the gap between germline ends came to 10 bases. From germline, CDR1 is SGHRS and CDR2 YFSETQ. This sample comprised PBMCs from the stem cell graft donor, obtained from the stem cell graft. This rearrangement joins TRBV5-1 to TRBJ1-5, with a tentative D call TRBD1 (5 bases). This TCR derives from a human donor who donated a stem cell graft to a child with acute myeloid leukemia. The CDR3 DNA is TGCGCCAGCAGCTTGGACGGGGCCTACAATCAGCCCCAGCATTTT. This codes for CASSLDGAYNQPQHF. Full variable domain (rest looked up from reference TRBV5-1 and TRBJ1-5): KAGVTQTPRYLIKTRGQQVTLSCSPISGHRSVSWYQQTPGQGLQFLFEYFSETQRNKGNFPGRFSGRQFSNSRSEMNVSTLELGDSALYLCASSLDGAYNQPQHFGDGTRLSIL.